These 32 T cell receptor beta chains were sequenced from one sample in a study of cytomegalovirus exposure and HLA in healthy donors. Primers for the PCR totalled 60 Vbeta and 13 Jbeta. Produced via immunoSEQ multiplex PCR; TCRdb's table is partial and in-frame only. The sample lists around 100,000 clones; roughly 70% were seen once. Sequences were obtained from PBMCs. These receptors were obtained from a man between 35 and 55 years old in good health and CMV-seropositive.

In the case of this clone: A junction end diverges from the germline sequence, so it may reflect a read error. This chain links TRBV10-3 with TRBJ2-1; a possible D gene is TRBD2 (6 bases). Germline-derived CDR1 and CDR2 are ENHRY and SYGVKD. The CDR3 runs to 14 residues. CDR3 nucleotides: TGTGCTATCAGCGTAGCGGACCAGTACAATGAGCAGTTCTTC. This codes for CAISVADQYNEQFF.

The chain is built from TRBV4-1 and TRBJ2-1; D gene uncertain. The CDR3 has 11 residues. CDR1 is MGHRA, CDR2 YSYEKL, per germline. With 5 bases removed from V and 5 bases from J, the gap between germline ends came to 4 bases. The CDR3 here is CASSYNNEQFF. In DNA form, the CDR3 reads TGCGCCAGCAGCTACAACAATGAGCAGTTCTTC.

The rearrangement links TRBV6-6 to TRBJ1-2; D gene unclear. The CDR3 totals 12 residues. Per germline, CDR1 MNHNY and CDR2 SVGAGI (reference sequence). V was pared by 6 bases and J by 5 bases, with 10 bases between. CDR3: CASSPTGYGYTF. DNA for the CDR3: TGTGCCAGCAGCCCCACGGGGTATGGCTACACCTTC.

On this clone: Sequence at one end of the junction differs from germline and may be a read error. The V and J genes are TRBV7-7 and TRBJ2-6, with D unresolved. This CDR3 has 16 amino acids. The germline gives CDR1 SSHAT, CDR2 FNYEAQ (reference sequence). CDR3 DNA sequence: TGTGCTAGCAGCTTAGGCAGTCCCTCTGGGGCCAACGTCCTGACTTTC. Translating gives CASSLGSPSGANVLTF.

The genes are TRBV30 and TRBJ2-7; tentatively, D is TRBD1 (6 bases). The CDR3 totals 13 residues. Germline assignment: CDR1 GTSNPN and CDR2 SVGIG (reference sequence). The germline V and J ends were trimmed by 1 base and 4 bases, with 11 bases remaining between them. For the CDR3, the DNA is TGTGCCTGGAGTGACCAGGGGTGGTACGAGCAGTACTTC. It translates to CAWSDQGWYEQYF.

This chain uses TRBV29-1 with TRBJ1-1; D ambiguous. Germline V gene lookup returns CDR1 SQVTM and CDR2 ANQGSEA. This CDR3 contains 11 residues. CDR3: CASRSNTEAFF. The CDR3 DNA sequence: TGCGCTAGCAGGAGTAACACTGAAGCTTTCTTT.

The chain has TRBV19 and TRBJ2-5; the match to TRBD2 covers 7 bases. J lost 5 bases, V lost 8 bases, and 17 bases had no gene match. The germline V gene encodes CDR1 LNHDA and CDR2 SQIVND (reference sequence). This CDR3 comprises 16 residues. CDR3 DNA sequence: TGTGCCAGTGCTCCCCGGGGGGTTGGTGGGTCGGAGACCCAGTACTTC. As protein: CASAPRGVGGSETQYF.

The chain recombines TRBV25-1 with TRBJ2-2, with D possibly TRBD2 on 6 matching bases. The V and J ends lost 2 bases and 6 bases respectively, with 13 bases between them. The germline gives CDR1 MGHDK, CDR2 SYGVNS. This CDR3 contains 15 residues. The CDR3 nucleotides are TGTGCCAGCAGTGAAGGGTTCGGGGAGGCCGGGGAGCTGTTTTTT. Translated, it gives CASSEGFGEAGELFF.

J is TRBJ1-2 and V is TRBV4-1; D ambiguous. V lost 0 bases and J lost 4, with 15 bases in between. The CDR3 length is 16 residues. The V gene's germline CDR1 is MGHRA and CDR2 YSYEKL. The CDR3 DNA reads as TGCGCCAGCAGCCAAGAAGGAGGGATGGGGTTCTATGGCTACACCTTC. Encoded protein: CASSQEGGMGFYGYTF.

The chain couples TRBV5-1 to TRBJ1-1, with a possible D match to TRBD1 (6 bases). V lost 0 bases and J lost 5, with 14 bases in between. Per germline, CDR1 SGHRS and CDR2 YFSETQ. The CDR3 covers 15 residues. The CDR3 loop is CASSLVSGGVTEAFF. Here the CDR3 DNA reads TGCGCCAGCAGCTTGGTTTCGGGGGGCGTTACTGAAGCTTTCTTT. Filled out from reference TRBV5-1 and TRBJ1-1, the complete variable domain reads KAGVTQTPRYLIKTRGQQVTLSCSPISGHRSVSWYQQTPGQGLQFLFEYFSETQRNKGNFPGRFSGRQFSNSRSEMNVSTLELGDSALYLCASSLVSGGVTEAFFGQGTRLTVV.

The rearrangement joins TRBV5-6 to TRBJ1-2, with TRBD1 matching over 9 bases. J lost 5 bases, V lost 0 bases, and 2 bases had no gene match. Germline V gene lookup returns CDR1 SGHDT and CDR2 YYEEEE. This CDR3 is 14 amino acids long. The CDR3: CASSLAGTGYGYTF. The DNA for the CDR3 is TGTGCCAGCAGCTTGGCCGGGACAGGGTATGGCTACACCTTC.

The genes are TRBV27 and TRBJ2-1; 7 bases line up with TRBD2. The J segment lost 5 bases and the V segment lost 8 bases, leaving 6 bases of the junction unmatched. Looked up from germline, CDR1 is MNHEY and CDR2 is SMNVEV (reference sequence). CDR3 length equals 13 residues. In nucleotides, the CDR3 is TGTGCCAGCGGCGGGAGCTCGAACAATGAGCAGTTCTTC. This translates into CASGGSSNNEQFF.

This clone was counted only a few times. The chain recombines TRBV7-8 with TRBJ1-1; 7 bases are a match to TRBD1. This CDR3 has 13 residues. Trimming at V came to 5 bases and at J to 7 bases, leaving 7 bases not matched to a gene. Germline CDR1 is SGHVS and CDR2 is FQNEAQ. CDR3 protein: CASSPQGEGEAFF. Here the CDR3 DNA reads TGTGCCAGCAGCCCTCAGGGGGAAGGTGAAGCTTTCTTT.

V and J are TRBV1 and TRBJ2-1; no check of the table's D call, TRBD2, against the DNA was made. TRBV1 is assigned pseudogene status. The CDR3 loop spans 15 amino acids. The CDR3 sequence: CTSTARERHYNEQFF. DNA of the CDR3: TGCACCAGCACCGCACGGGAGAGGCACTACAATGAGCAGTTCTTC.

There are a few counts of this clone. The gene calls are TRBV9 and TRBJ2-1; 13 positions agree with TRBD2. In germline, CDR1 is SGDLS, CDR2 YYNGEE. V dropped 0 bases and J dropped 9; count of bases not matched to a gene: 3. The CDR3 contains 15 residues. The CDR3 nucleotides are TGTGCCAGCAGCGTAGTAACTAGCGGGAGGGGTGAGCAGTTCTTC. This sequence encodes CASSVVTSGRGEQFF.

The J gene is TRBJ2-6, the V gene TRBV6-4, with no clear D. Between the trimmed V and J ends, which lost 0 bases and 1 base, there was a span of 7 bases. CDR3 length: 16 amino acids. Germline loops: CDR1 MRHNA, CDR2 SNTAGT. This CDR3 is CASSDSLDSGANVLTF. DNA for the CDR3: TGTGCCAGCAGTGACTCTTTAGATTCTGGGGCCAACGTCCTGACTTTC.

The rearrangement uses TRBV2 and TRBJ1-4; 9 bases are shared with TRBD1. Germline V gene sequence: CDR1 SNHLY, CDR2 FYNNEI. The CDR3 consists of 18 residues. With 0 bases clipped from V and 8 bases from J, the junction kept 13 bases outside the gene matches. The CDR3 nucleotides are TGTGCCAGCAGTGAAGCCTCCATCCCCGGGACAGGGTCGGAAAAACTGTTTTTT. Its protein is CASSEASIPGTGSEKLFF.

This clone was picked up a small number of times. The chain carries TRBV4-1 and TRBJ2-5; D might be TRBD2 (6 bases). The V gene lost 0 bases and the J gene lost 5 bases, with 13 bases spanning the gap. The CDR3 is 15 residues long. Per the germline V gene, CDR1 is MGHRA and CDR2 is YSYEKL. CDR3 DNA sequence: TGCGCCAGCAGCCAAGACGGGAGTGCCAGTGAGACCCAGTACTTC. Translation gives CASSQDGSASETQYF.

This clone came up once. This chain joins TRBV5-1 and TRBJ2-1; D is perhaps TRBD2 (6 bases). V lost 5 bases, J lost 8 bases, and 11 bases lay in between. The CDR3 has 12 amino acids. From germline, CDR1 is SGHRS and CDR2 YFSETQ. The CDR3 coding sequence is TGCGCCAGCAGAGCCTGGGGGGATGAGCAGTTCTTC. Translating it yields CASRAWGDEQFF.

The CDR3 is CASGLLDSNEQFF. CDR3 in DNA: TGCGCCAGCGGACTCCTGGACTCCAATGAGCAGTTCTTC. This chain connects TRBV4-1 to TRBJ2-1, with a possible D match to TRBD2 (5 bases). Germline V CDR1 and CDR2: MGHRA, YSYEKL. This CDR3 region has 13 residues. V was shortened by 8 bases and J by 6 bases, with 14 bases between the two germline ends.

This sequence joins TRBV5-1 and TRBJ2-3; the D is unclear. The CDR3 is 14 amino acids. V was shortened by 0 bases and J by 0 bases, with 5 bases between the two germline ends. Germline CDR1 and CDR2: SGHRS and YFSETQ. The CDR3 is CASSLAISTDTQYF. CDR3 bases: TGCGCCAGCAGCTTGGCTATCAGCACAGATACGCAGTATTTT.

The rearrangement uses TRBV11-3 and TRBJ2-7, with D tentatively TRBD1 (6 bases). CDR1 and CDR2 (germline): SGHNT, YENEEA. The length of the CDR3 is 13 residues. Trimming took 3 bases from V and 3 from J, leaving 9 bases between them. CDR3 sequence reads: CASSLDSHYEQYF. The CDR3 region has the DNA TGTGCCAGCAGCTTGGACAGTCACTACGAGCAGTACTTC.

This clone appeared a few times. This chain connects TRBV6-5 to TRBJ2-2, with 15 bases aligning to TRBD2. The CDR3 spans 16 residues. The junction had 4 bases not matched to a gene; V was cut back by 2 bases and J by 9 bases. Germline-derived CDR1 and CDR2 are MNHEY and SVGAGI. The DNA of the CDR3 is TGTGCCAGCAGTTACGGACTAGCGGGAGGGCCCCGGGAGCTGTTTTTT. This gives the protein CASSYGLAGGPRELFF.

The chain couples TRBV30 to TRBJ2-2, with a possible D match to TRBD1 (5 bases). The germline V and J ends were trimmed by 3 bases and 1 base, with 9 bases remaining between them. The CDR3 totals 14 residues. The germline V gene has CDR1 GTSNPN and CDR2 SVGIG (reference sequence). This CDR3 reads CAWRIQENTGELFF. For the CDR3, the DNA is TGTGCCTGGAGGATACAGGAGAACACCGGGGAGCTGTTTTTT.

This rearrangement joins TRBV4-1 to TRBJ1-2; 9 bases fit TRBD1. V shed 4 bases, J shed 6 bases, and the junction held 6 bases outside the gene matches. The CDR3 has 14 residues. CDR1 is MGHRA and CDR2 is YSYEKL in the germline V gene. The CDR3 region has the DNA TGCGCCAGCAGCCCATTCACAGGGGGCAATGGCTACACCTTC. Its translation: CASSPFTGGNGYTF.

This chain joins TRBV5-4 and TRBJ1-3; a weak D match, TRBD1 (5 bases). Trimming removed 0 bases at V and 3 bases at J, with 10 bases between. The CDR3 runs 15 residues. Germline assignment: CDR1 SGHNT and CDR2 YYREEE (reference sequence). This CDR3 is CASSLDRNFGNTIYF. The CDR3 region has the DNA TGTGCCAGCAGCTTGGACAGGAACTTTGGAAACACCATATATTTT.

The chain has TRBV4-1 and TRBJ2-7; 7 bases align to TRBD2. The CDR3 has 15 residues. V trimming: 1 base; J trimming: 2 bases; junction bases outside the gene matches: 5. The germline CDR1 and CDR2 sequences are MGHRA and YSYEKL. The CDR3 sequence is CASSQGGGPAYEQYF. The CDR3, as DNA: TGCGCCAGCAGCCAAGGGGGAGGGCCAGCCTACGAGCAGTACTTC.

The gene calls are TRBV27 and TRBJ2-7, with 8 positions matching TRBD2. The CDR3 runs to 13 residues. Germline lookup yields CDR1 MNHEY and CDR2 SMNVEV (reference sequence). Trimming cost V 3 bases and J 7 bases; bases outside gene matches: 5. CDR3 bases: TGTGCCAGCAGTTTTTCGGCGGGAGGTGAGCAGTACGTC. It codes for CASSFSAGGEQYV.

The chain employs TRBV19 and TRBJ2-2, with D possibly matching TRBD2 (6 bases). This CDR3 is built from 15 residues. The V end was cut by 7 bases, the J end by 2 bases, with 14 bases between. Per the germline V gene, CDR1 is LNHDA and CDR2 is SQIVND (reference sequence). CDR3 residues: CASTQGGINTGELFF. The CDR3 DNA reads TGTGCCAGTACCCAAGGCGGGATTAACACCGGGGAGCTGTTTTTT.

This clone is medium-sized by share. J is TRBJ2-7 and V is TRBV6-5, with D uncertain. This CDR3 contains 14 residues. Germline loops: CDR1 MNHEY, CDR2 SVGAGI. Trimming removed 6 bases from V and 4 bases from J, with 16 bases in between. The CDR3 is CASRQPVTPYEQYF. The DNA of the CDR3 is TGTGCCAGCAGGCAACCGGTGACACCTTACGAGCAGTACTTC.

J is TRBJ2-7 and V is TRBV9, with 9 bases fitting TRBD1. The length of the CDR3 is 15 residues. Germline V gives CDR1 SGDLS, CDR2 YYNGEE. Unmatched junction bases numbered 9, after V lost 4 bases and J lost 4 bases. CDR3 protein: CASSPTGGAGYEQYF. DNA for the CDR3: TGTGCCAGCAGCCCAACAGGGGGCGCGGGATACGAGCAGTACTTC.

The chain uses TRBV7-9 and TRBJ2-3; D might be TRBD2 (5 bases). Looked up from germline, CDR1 is SEHNR and CDR2 is FQNEAQ (reference sequence). This CDR3 spans 17 amino acids. V lost 4 bases and J lost 4, with 21 bases in between. The CDR3 coding sequence is TGTGCCAGCAGCTCACTTAGAGTCGTGGGAGAGGCAGATACGCAGTATTTT. It specifies CASSSLRVVGEADTQYF.